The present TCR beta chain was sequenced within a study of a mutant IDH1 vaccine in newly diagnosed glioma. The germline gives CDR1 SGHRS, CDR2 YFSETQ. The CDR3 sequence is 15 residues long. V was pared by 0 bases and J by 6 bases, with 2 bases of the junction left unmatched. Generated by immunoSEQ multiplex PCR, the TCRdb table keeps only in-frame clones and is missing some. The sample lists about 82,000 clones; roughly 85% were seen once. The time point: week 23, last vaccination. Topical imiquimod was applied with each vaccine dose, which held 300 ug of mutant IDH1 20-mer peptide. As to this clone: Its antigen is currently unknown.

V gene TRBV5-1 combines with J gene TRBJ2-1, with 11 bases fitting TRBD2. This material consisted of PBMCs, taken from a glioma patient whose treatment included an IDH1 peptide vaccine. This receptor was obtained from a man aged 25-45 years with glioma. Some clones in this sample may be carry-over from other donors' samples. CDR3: CASSLGTSGFNEQFF. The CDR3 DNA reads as TGCGCCAGCAGCTTGGGGACTAGCGGGTTCAATGAGCAGTTCTTC.